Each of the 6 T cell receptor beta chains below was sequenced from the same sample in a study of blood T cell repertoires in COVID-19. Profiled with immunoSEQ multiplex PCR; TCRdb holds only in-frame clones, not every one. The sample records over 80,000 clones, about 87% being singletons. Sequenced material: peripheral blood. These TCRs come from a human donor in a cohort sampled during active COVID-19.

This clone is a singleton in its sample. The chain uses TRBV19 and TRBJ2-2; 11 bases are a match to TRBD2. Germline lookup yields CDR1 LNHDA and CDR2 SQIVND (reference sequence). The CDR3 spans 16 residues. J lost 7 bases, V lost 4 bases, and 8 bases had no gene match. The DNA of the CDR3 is TGTGCCAGTAGTACACTAGCGGGAGATCATAACGGGGAGCTGTTTTTT. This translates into CASSTLAGDHNGELFF.

The DNA for the CDR3 is TGTGCCAGCAGCTCCGGGACTGGCTCCTACGAGCAGTACTTC. Its protein is CASSSGTGSYEQYF. The rearrangement uses TRBV7-3 and TRBJ2-7; TRBD2 is a possible D gene (6 bases). The V end was cut by 4 bases, the J end by 0 bases, with 10 bases between. The CDR3 covers 14 residues. Germline-derived CDR1 and CDR2 are SGHTA and FQGTGA.

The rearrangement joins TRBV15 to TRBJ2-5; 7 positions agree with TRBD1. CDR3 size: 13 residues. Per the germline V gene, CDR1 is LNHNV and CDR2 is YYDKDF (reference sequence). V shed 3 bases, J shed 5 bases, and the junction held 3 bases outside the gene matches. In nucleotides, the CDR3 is TGTGCCACCAGCAGGTCCAGGGGGGAGACCCAGTACTTC. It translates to CATSRSRGETQYF.

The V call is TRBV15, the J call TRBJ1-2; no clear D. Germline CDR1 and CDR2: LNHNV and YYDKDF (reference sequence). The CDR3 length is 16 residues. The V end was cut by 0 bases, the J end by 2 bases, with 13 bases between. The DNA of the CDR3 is TGTGCCACCAGCAGAGATCAAGTTTTAGCGAACTATGGCTACACCTTC. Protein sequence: CATSRDQVLANYGYTF. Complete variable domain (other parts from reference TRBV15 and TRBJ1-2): DAMVIQNPRYQVTQFGKPVTLSCSQTLNHNVMYWYQQKSSQAPKLLFHYYDKDFNNEADTPDNFQSRRPNTSFCFLDIRSPGLGDTAMYLCATSRDQVLANYGYTFGSGTRLTVV.

CDR3 in DNA: TGTGCCAGCAGCTTGGGACATCTCCAAGTGGGGGCTTCGGCTGAAGCTTTCTTT. Its translation is CASSLGHLQVGASAEAFF. The chain is built from TRBV5-6 and TRBJ1-1, with D possibly being TRBD1 (6 bases). V was trimmed by 0 bases and J by 6 bases, leaving 24 bases between them. Germline assignment: CDR1 SGHDT and CDR2 YYEEEE. The CDR3 covers 18 residues.

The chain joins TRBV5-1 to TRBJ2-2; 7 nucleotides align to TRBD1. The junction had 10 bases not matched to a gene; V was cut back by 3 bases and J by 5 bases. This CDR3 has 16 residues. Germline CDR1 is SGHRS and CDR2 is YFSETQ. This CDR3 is CASSSPAGGTTGELFF. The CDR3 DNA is TGCGCCAGCAGCTCTCCGGCAGGGGGTACTACCGGGGAGCTGTTTTTT.